This T cell receptor beta chain was sequenced for a study of cytomegalovirus exposure and HLA in healthy donors. The donors (healthy individuals) were bone marrow donors. Note on this clone: The target antigen is unknown.

The CDR3 is 13 residues long. Losses at the gene ends were 6 bases for V and 6 bases for J; bases not matched to a gene: 3. Germline V gene sequence: CDR1 LNHDA, CDR2 SQIVND (reference sequence). PCR amplification relied on 60 Vbeta primers (plus 13 Jbeta primers). Using immunoSEQ multiplex PCR, the repertoire was profiled, and TCRdb retains in-frame clones only, with some absent. The top ten clones hold under 4.5% of a sample with roughly 80,000 clones, 62% of them seen once. Findings of the study overall: Through in vitro validation, a few CMV-associated chains were shown to be specific for CMV antigens.

J is TRBJ1-4 and V is TRBV19; 8 positions match TRBD1. The sample taken for sequencing was PBMCs. This receptor was obtained from a male donor in good health and CMV-seropositive. The CDR3 spells CASRATGDEKLFF. In nucleotides, the CDR3 is TGTGCCAGTAGAGCGACAGGGGATGAAAAACTGTTTTTT.